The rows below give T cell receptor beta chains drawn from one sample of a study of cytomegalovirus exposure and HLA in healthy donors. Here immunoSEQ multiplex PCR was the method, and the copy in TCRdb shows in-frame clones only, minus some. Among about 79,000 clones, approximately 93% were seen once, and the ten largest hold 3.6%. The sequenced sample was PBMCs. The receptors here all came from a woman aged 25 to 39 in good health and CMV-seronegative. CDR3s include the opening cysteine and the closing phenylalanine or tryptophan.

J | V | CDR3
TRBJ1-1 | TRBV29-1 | CSVEDQVTGAMNTEAFF
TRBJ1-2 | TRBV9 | CASSVGTGPHYGYTF
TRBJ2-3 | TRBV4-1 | CASSPRRDTSTDTQYF
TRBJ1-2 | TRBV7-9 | CASSIRDRDGYTF
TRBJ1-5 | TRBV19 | CASSPEDREESNQPQHF
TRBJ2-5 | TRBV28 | CASSLGLAGIETQYF
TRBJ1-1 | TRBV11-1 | CASSLMKYRAANTEAFF
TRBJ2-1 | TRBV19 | CASSSGGKGSNEQFF
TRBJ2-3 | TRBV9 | CASSPTSGGSTDTQYF
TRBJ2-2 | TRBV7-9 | CASSTPGVYTGELFF
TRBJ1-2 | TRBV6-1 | CASSEAASYGYTF
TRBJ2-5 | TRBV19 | CASSSGAKTQYF
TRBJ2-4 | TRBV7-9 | CASNDRGIQYF
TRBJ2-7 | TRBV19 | CASSPQRTERYEQYF
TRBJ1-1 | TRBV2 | CASSARQGLGTEAFF
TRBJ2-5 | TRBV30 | CAWSPGLAGETQYF
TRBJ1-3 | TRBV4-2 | CASSQDPGQGAGNTIYF
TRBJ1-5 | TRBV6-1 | CASSEPQGVGNQPQHF
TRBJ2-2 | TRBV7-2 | CASSEKGQLNAGELFF
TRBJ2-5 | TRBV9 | CASSVSQGRETQYF
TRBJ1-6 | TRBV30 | CAWSEWQGVRSPLHF
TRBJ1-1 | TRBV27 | CASRGQPMNTEAFF
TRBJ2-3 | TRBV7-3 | CASSLTSGGHQRSTDTQYF
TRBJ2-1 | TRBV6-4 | CASSDSTQVSTEQFF
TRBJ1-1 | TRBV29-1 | CSATAMNTEAFF
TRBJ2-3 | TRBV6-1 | CASSYLVFHTQYF
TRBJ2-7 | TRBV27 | CASSPGVAGSYEQYF
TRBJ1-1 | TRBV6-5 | CASSYQTGYTEAFF
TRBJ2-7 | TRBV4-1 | CASSQSGSYEQYF
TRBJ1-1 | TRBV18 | CASSPRRPDSRTEAFF
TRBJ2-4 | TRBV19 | CASSIGGGAGGLYF
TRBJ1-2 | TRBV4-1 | CASSQEDRANYGYTF
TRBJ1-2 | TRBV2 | CASSDQGSYGNTF
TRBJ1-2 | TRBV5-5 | CASSLGSGAYGYTF
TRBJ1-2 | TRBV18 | CASSPGTGGHGYTF
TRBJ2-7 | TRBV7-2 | CASSLSRGGLGEQYF
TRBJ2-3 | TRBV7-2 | CASSHGDRETDTQYF
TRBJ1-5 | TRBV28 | CASSKTGQGSGAQHF
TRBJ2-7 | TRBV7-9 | CASSRDSALVEQYF
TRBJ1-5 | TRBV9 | CASRKRDRGYSNQPQHF
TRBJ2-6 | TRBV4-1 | CASSQVPPSSGANVLTF